The next 24 T cell receptor beta chains were all read from a single sample in a study of CD8 T cells in ankylosing spondylitis. TCRdb re-called the 5' RACE reads with MiXCR, one entry per CDR3 protein. The repertoire holds 200,000 to 250,000 distinct CDR3 sequences, with about a quarter as singletons. The sequenced sample consisted of blood, either unsorted or a sorted T cell fraction (not recorded which). The receptors stem from a male donor with ankylosing spondylitis or in good health (not recorded which).

There are many counts of this clonotype. This chain uses TRBV5-1 with TRBJ2-7; no definite D call. The germline V gene has CDR1 SGHRS and CDR2 YFSETQ. Deletions cut 0 bases from V and 6 bases from J, with 19 bases between. The CDR3 spans 16 residues. Here the CDR3 reads CASSLAGRTLSPEQYF. The DNA for the CDR3 is TGCGCCAGCAGCTTGGCGGGCAGAACACTTTCACCCGAGCAGTACTTC.

The table lists this clonotype with many counts. The genes are TRBV11-2 and TRBJ2-5; TRBD2 matches at 10 bases. Germline loops: CDR1 SGHAT, CDR2 FQNNGV. The CDR3 loop spans 18 amino acids. Germline trimming cut 1 base from V and 3 bases from J; bases unmatched to any gene: 11. CDR3 nucleotide sequence: TGTGCCAGCAGCTTAGGACTAGCGGGCGTAGTGGGAGAAGAGACCCAGTACTTC. The encoded protein is CASSLGLAGVVGEETQYF.

V is TRBV9 and J is TRBJ2-6; unclear D gene. V gave up 3 bases and J gave up 1 base, with 8 bases separating them. Germline CDR1 and CDR2: SGDLS and YYNGEE. The CDR3 totals 15 residues. The CDR3 DNA sequence: TGTGCCAGCAGCGAGATTGGTTCTGGGGCCAACGTCCTGACTTTC. This codes for CASSEIGSGANVLTF.

This clonotype was counted many times. The CDR3 protein is CAISESTERGVEFF. The CDR3, as DNA: TGTGCCATCAGTGAGTCCACAGAGCGGGGGGTCGAGTTCTTC. The rearrangement joins TRBV10-3 to TRBJ2-1, with TRBD2 identical over 9 bases. The ends lost 0 bases at V and 14 bases at J; junction bases unmatched: 8. The length of the CDR3 is 14 residues. Germline V gene sequence: CDR1 ENHRY, CDR2 SYGVKD.

This chain joins TRBV6-1 and TRBJ2-3; D unclear. This CDR3 region has 13 residues. Trimming removed 2 bases from V and 2 bases from J, with 5 bases in between. Per the germline V gene, CDR1 is MNHNS and CDR2 is SASEGT. The CDR3 protein is CASSESITDTQYF. CDR3 DNA sequence: TGTGCCAGCAGTGAATCGATCACAGATACGCAGTATTTT.

The genes are TRBV20-1 and TRBJ2-7, with 8 bases identical to TRBD1. Unmatched junction bases numbered 4, after V lost 1 base and J lost 2 bases. Germline-derived CDR1 and CDR2 are DFQATT and SNEGSKA (reference sequence). The CDR3 spans 14 residues. The CDR3 sequence: CSARAGDRTYEQYF. In DNA form, the CDR3 reads TGCAGTGCTAGAGCGGGGGACAGGACCTACGAGCAGTACTTC.

The chain couples TRBV12-3 or TRBV12-4 to TRBJ2-3; 13 nucleotides line up with TRBD2. V shed 6 bases, J shed 11 bases, and the junction held 8 bases outside the gene matches. The length of the CDR3 is 14 residues. The CDR3 nucleotides are TGTGCCAGCAGGGTAGGACTAGCGGGAGTAATGCAGTATTTT. The encoded protein is CASRVGLAGVMQYF.

This clonotype occurred many times. The rearrangement links TRBV7-2 to TRBJ2-1; 10 nucleotides align to TRBD1. The junction had 8 bases not matched to a gene; V was cut back by 5 bases and J by 7 bases. CDR1 and CDR2 (germline): SGHTA, FQGNSA. This CDR3 spans 15 amino acids. CDR3 region: CASSGRDRGTNEQFF. The CDR3 nucleotides are TGTGCCAGCAGCGGCCGGGACAGGGGTACGAATGAGCAGTTCTTC.

This clonotype was recorded a few times. The V gene is TRBV7-2, the J gene TRBJ2-1, with 8 bases that match TRBD1. Germline V gives CDR1 SGHTA, CDR2 FQGNSA. The CDR3 runs to 16 residues. With V trimmed by 5 bases and J by 5 bases, 11 bases remained unmatched. The CDR3 here is CASSIVGQGPNNEQFF. CDR3 bases: TGTGCCAGCAGCATCGTAGGACAGGGACCGAACAATGAGCAGTTCTTC. Filled out from reference TRBV7-2 and TRBJ2-1, the complete variable domain reads GAGVSQSPSNKVTEKGKDVELRCDPISGHTALYWYRQSLGQGLEFLIYFQGNSAPDKSGLPSDRFSAERTGGSVSTLTIQRTQQEDSAVYLCASSIVGQGPNNEQFFGPGTRLTVL.

This clonotype was recorded a few times. This chain uses TRBV20-1 with TRBJ1-5; 7 bases agree with TRBD1. The V gene's germline CDR1 is DFQATT and CDR2 SNEGSKA (reference sequence). This CDR3 region has 13 residues. The V gene end was trimmed by 2 bases and the J gene end by 4 bases; junction bases not matched to a gene: 2. CDR3 bases: TGCAGTGCTAGAAGGGACAGTAATCAGCCCCAGCATTTT. Protein product: CSARRDSNQPQHF.

This clonotype showed up many times. The rearrangement joins TRBV5-5 to TRBJ2-3; TRBD2 agrees at 8 bases. The V gene end was trimmed by 5 bases and the J gene end by 4 bases; junction bases not matched to a gene: 9. CDR1 and CDR2 (germline): SGHKS, YYEKEE (reference sequence). CDR3 size: 15 residues. In nucleotides, the CDR3 is TGTGCCAGCAGTTTAGCGGGATTAAACGCAGATACGCAGTATTTT. It encodes CASSLAGLNADTQYF. Combining the CDR3 with reference TRBV5-5 and TRBJ2-3 gives the whole variable domain DAGVTQSPTHLIKTRGQQVTLRCSPISGHKSVSWYQQVLGQGPQFIFQYYEKEERGRGNFPDRFSARQFPNYSSELNVNALLLGDSALYLCASSLAGLNADTQYFGPGTRLTVL.

V usage is TRBV11-1 and J usage is TRBJ2-4; a possible D gene is TRBD1 (5 bases). The CDR3 loop spans 11 amino acids. Trimming pared 2 bases from V and 11 bases from J, leaving 7 bases between. Germline V CDR1 and CDR2: SGHAT, FQDESV (reference sequence). The CDR3 DNA reads as TGTGCCAGCAGCTTACAGGGCCTTCAGTACTTC. This sequence encodes CASSLQGLQYF.

The chain uses TRBV20-1 and TRBJ2-7, with D hard to call. The V end lost 5 bases, the J end lost 7 bases, and 18 bases lay between the germline ends. Germline CDR1 DFQATT, CDR2 SNEGSKA (reference sequence). The CDR3 is 13 amino acids. CDR3 loop: CSAVNWAGEEQYF. CDR3 DNA sequence: TGCAGTGCTGTAAATTGGGCTGGGGAAGAGCAGTACTTC.

This clonotype counts as medium-sized. This chain links TRBV10-3 with TRBJ2-1, with TRBD2 matching 8 bases. This CDR3 contains 12 residues. After removal of 11 bases from V and 7 bases from J, the junction contained 7 bases not matched to a gene. Germline lookup yields CDR1 ENHRY and CDR2 SYGVKD. The CDR3 protein is CALGLGRNEQFF. As DNA, the CDR3 is TGTGCCCTGGGACTAGGAAGGAATGAGCAGTTCTTC.

This clonotype was picked up a small number of times. This may be a read error, as it is one base from a much larger clone. The V call is TRBV6-1, the J call TRBJ2-1; tentatively, D is TRBD1 (5 bases). V lost 6 bases and J lost 1, with 7 bases in between. The CDR3 runs 13 residues. Germline CDR1 reads MNHNS; CDR2 reads SASEGT. In DNA form, the CDR3 reads TGTGCCAGCAGGCGACAGTCCTACAATGAGCAGTTCTTC. Translating gives CASRRQSYNEQFF.

This clonotype came up many times. The chain is built from TRBV12-3 or TRBV12-4 and TRBJ1-6; possibly TRBD1 for D (6 bases). Trimming removed 3 bases from V and 7 bases from J, with 10 bases in between. This CDR3 comprises 14 residues. The CDR3 bases are TGTGCCAGCAGTTTGAGGACAGCCAATTCACCCCTCCACTTT. Protein product: CASSLRTANSPLHF.

Many counts were recorded for this clonotype. V gene TRBV12-3 or TRBV12-4 combines with J gene TRBJ1-2, with D perhaps matching TRBD1 (5 bases). The CDR3 is 15 residues long. Trimming took 2 bases from V and 6 from J, leaving 16 bases between them. The CDR3 sequence: CASSLQGTGYDGYTF. The CDR3 coding sequence is TGTGCCAGCAGTTTACAGGGTACGGGGTACGATGGCTACACCTTC.

This clonotype came up many times. The J gene is TRBJ2-7, the V gene TRBV6-1; tentative D call: TRBD2 (5 bases). CDR3 size: 13 residues. V was clipped by 6 bases and J by 2 bases, with 11 bases between them. Germline values: CDR1 MNHNS, CDR2 SASEGT. The CDR3 DNA reads TGTGCCAGCAGATCTAGCTCTACCTACGAGCAGTACTTC. It yields the protein CASRSSSTYEQYF.

This clonotype has a handful of counts. J is TRBJ2-2 and V is TRBV20-1; maybe TRBD1 (5 bases). Per the germline V gene, CDR1 is DFQATT and CDR2 is SNEGSKA (reference sequence). The CDR3 loop spans 12 amino acids. Trimming removed 7 bases at V and 1 base at J, with 7 bases between. CDR3 sequence: CSVGQNTGELFF. CDR3 nucleotides: TGCAGTGTTGGACAGAACACCGGGGAGCTGTTTTTT.

In this sample, this clonotype turned up many times. CDR3 region: CASTGQGSTDTQYF. CDR3 coding DNA: TGTGCCAGCACCGGACAGGGTAGCACAGATACGCAGTATTTT. The rearrangement uses TRBV3-1 and TRBJ2-3; TRBD1 aligns across 8 bases. J gave up 0 bases and V 7 bases, and 3 bases lay outside the gene matches. Germline CDR1 reads LGHDT; CDR2 reads YNNKEL (reference sequence). This CDR3 has 14 amino acids.

The chain is built from TRBV20-1 and TRBJ1-1, with 7 bases lining up with TRBD1. Germline CDR1 and CDR2: DFQATT and SNEGSKA (reference sequence). V lost 6 bases to trimming and J lost 0 bases; unmatched junction nucleotides: 4. The CDR3 loop spans 13 amino acids. The CDR3 region is CSAPDRLNTEAFF. The DNA for the CDR3 is TGCAGTGCCCCGGACAGGCTGAACACTGAAGCTTTCTTT.

This clonotype has at least ten counts. V usage is TRBV7-9 and J usage is TRBJ1-1; TRBD1 might be the D (5 bases). CDR1 is SEHNR, CDR2 FQNEAQ, per germline (reference sequence). V was cut by 4 bases and J by 4 bases, with 13 bases left in between. The CDR3 spans 14 residues. CDR3 DNA: TGTGCCAGCAGCTCCGAATCGGGGGGCACTGAAGCTTTCTTT. Translation gives CASSSESGGTEAFF.

There are many counts of this clonotype. In DNA form, the CDR3 reads TGTGCCAGCTCACCAGGATTACAGGGGGCTGGCAATCAGCCCCAGCATTTT. As protein: CASSPGLQGAGNQPQHF. The chain is built from TRBV18 and TRBJ1-5, with 9 positions matching TRBD1. The J segment lost 2 bases and the V segment lost 2 bases, leaving 7 bases of the junction unmatched. There are 17 residues in the CDR3. Germline V gene lookup returns CDR1 KGHSH and CDR2 LQKENI.

The chain has TRBV6-5 and TRBJ2-7, with TRBD2 identical over 8 bases. V gave up 0 bases and J gave up 5 bases; unmatched junction bases: 12. The germline CDR1 and CDR2 sequences are MNHEY and SVGAGI. The CDR3 extends over 17 amino acids. The chain's CDR3 is CASSYSNLAAGENEQYF. The CDR3 DNA sequence: TGTGCCAGCAGTTACTCGAATTTGGCAGCGGGAGAGAACGAGCAGTACTTC.